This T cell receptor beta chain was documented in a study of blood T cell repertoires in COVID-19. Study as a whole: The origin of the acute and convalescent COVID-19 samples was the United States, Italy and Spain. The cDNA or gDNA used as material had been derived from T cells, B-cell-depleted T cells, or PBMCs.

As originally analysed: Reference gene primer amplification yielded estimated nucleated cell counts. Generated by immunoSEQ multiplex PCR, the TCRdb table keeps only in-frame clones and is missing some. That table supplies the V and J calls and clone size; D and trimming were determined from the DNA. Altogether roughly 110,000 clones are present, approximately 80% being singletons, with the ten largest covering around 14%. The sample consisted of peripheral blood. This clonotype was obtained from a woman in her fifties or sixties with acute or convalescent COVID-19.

This CDR3 reads CASSEAQGGREKLFF. In nucleotides, the CDR3 is TGTGCCAGCAGTGAAGCGCAGGGGGGAAGGGAAAAACTGTTTTTT. J is TRBJ1-4 and V is TRBV6-1; TRBD1 aligns across 7 bases. Per the germline V gene, CDR1 is MNHNS and CDR2 is SASEGT. The CDR3 spans 15 residues. The junction had 6 bases not matched to a gene; V was cut back by 0 bases and J by 8 bases.